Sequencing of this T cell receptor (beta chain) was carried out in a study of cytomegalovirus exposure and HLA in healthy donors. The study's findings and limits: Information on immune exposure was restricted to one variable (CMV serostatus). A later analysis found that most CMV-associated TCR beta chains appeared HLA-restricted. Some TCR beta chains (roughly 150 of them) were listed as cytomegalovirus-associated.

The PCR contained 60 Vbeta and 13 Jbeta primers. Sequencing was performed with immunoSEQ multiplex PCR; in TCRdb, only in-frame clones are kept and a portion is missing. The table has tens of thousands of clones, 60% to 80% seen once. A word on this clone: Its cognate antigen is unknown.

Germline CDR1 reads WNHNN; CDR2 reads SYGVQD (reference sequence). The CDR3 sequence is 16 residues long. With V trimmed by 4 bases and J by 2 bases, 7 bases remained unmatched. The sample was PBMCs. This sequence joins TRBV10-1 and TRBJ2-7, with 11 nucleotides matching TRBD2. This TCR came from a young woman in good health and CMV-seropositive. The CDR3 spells CASSGRTSGSTYEQYF. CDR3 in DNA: TGCGCCAGCAGTGGGAGGACTAGCGGGTCAACCTACGAGCAGTACTTC.